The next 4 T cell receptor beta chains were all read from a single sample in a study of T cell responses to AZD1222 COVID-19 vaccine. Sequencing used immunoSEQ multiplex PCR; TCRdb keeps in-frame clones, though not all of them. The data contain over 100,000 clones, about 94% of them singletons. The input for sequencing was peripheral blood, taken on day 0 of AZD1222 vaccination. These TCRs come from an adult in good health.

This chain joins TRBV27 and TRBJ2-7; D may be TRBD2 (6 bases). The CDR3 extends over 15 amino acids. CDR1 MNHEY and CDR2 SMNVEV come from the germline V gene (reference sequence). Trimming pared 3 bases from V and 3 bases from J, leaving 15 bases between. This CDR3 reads CASSFGAGPHYEQYF. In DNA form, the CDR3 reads TGTGCCAGCAGTTTTGGGGCGGGACCTCACTACGAGCAGTACTTC.

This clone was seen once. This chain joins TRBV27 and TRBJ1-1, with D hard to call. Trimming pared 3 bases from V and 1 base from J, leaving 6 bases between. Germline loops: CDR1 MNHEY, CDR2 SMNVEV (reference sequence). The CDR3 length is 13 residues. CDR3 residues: CASSLVGNTEAFF. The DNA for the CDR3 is TGTGCCAGCAGTTTGGTTGGGAACACTGAAGCTTTCTTT.

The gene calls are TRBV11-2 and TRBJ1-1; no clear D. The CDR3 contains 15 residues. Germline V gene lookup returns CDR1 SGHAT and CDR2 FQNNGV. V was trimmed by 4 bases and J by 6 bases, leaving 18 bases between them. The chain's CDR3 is CASSSLYTAGAEAFF. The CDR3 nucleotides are TGTGCCAGCAGCTCACTGTACACGGCGGGAGCTGAAGCTTTCTTT.

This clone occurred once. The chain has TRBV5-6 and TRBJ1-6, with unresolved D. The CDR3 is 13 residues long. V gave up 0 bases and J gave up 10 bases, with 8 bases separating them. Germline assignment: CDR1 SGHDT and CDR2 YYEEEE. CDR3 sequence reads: CASSLGYRSPLHF. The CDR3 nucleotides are TGTGCCAGCAGCTTGGGTTATCGCTCACCCCTCCACTTT.